This is a list of T cell receptor beta chains from one sample in a study of neurological immune-mediated disorders. TCRdb ran MiXCR on the 5' RACE reads and lists one entry per CDR3 protein. This table has roughly 74,000 distinct CDR3 sequences, around 5.5% appearing once. The specimen sequenced was PBMCs. The source of these receptors is a young man with multiple sclerosis. Each CDR3 is given with its conserved first and last residue. The D gene is left open where the match is weak. Where a row states a size, it is once, few, many or the class of an expanded clone; other rows omit it.

D	size	V	J	CDR3	DNA
TRBD2	many	TRBV20-1	TRBJ2-7	CSALRGSSYEQYF	TGCAGTGCCCTGCGGGGGAGCTCCTACGAGCAGTACTTC
TRBD1	many	TRBV7-2	TRBJ1-2	CASSWNLPGQSYGYTF	TGTGCCAGCAGCTGGAATCTACCGGGACAGAGTTATGGCTACACCTTC
NA	many	TRBV6-5	TRBJ2-2	CASSFRGGELFF	TGTGCCAGCAGTTTTAGGGGCGGGGAGCTGTTTTTT
NA	many	TRBV4-3	TRBJ2-7	CASSQDRASLYEQYF	TGCGCCAGCAGCCAAGATAGGGCTAGCCTCTACGAGCAGTACTTC
NA	NA	TRBV7-2	TRBJ1-1	CASSAGRVPFF	TGTGCCAGCAGCGCTGGAAGGGTACCTTTCTTT
NA	many	TRBV7-9	TRBJ1-4	CASTGSAALGKLFF	TGTGCCAGCACTGGGTCAGCGGCCCTTGGAAAACTGTTTTTT
NA	NA	TRBV7-2	TRBJ2-3	CASSSGLRPDTQYF	TGTGCCAGCAGCTCCGGACTGAGGCCCGATACGCAGTATTTT
NA	many	TRBV2	TRBJ1-1	CASTYLQTANTEAFF	TGTGCCAGCACCTACCTACAGACAGCAAACACTGAAGCTTTCTTT
TRBD2	many	TRBV20-1	TRBJ2-7	CSASLLADSYEQYF	TGCAGTGCTAGCCTTCTAGCGGACTCCTACGAGCAGTACTTC
TRBD2	many	TRBV5-1	TRBJ2-7	CASSSSGSYEQYF	TGCGCCAGCAGCTCTAGCGGGAGCTACGAGCAGTACTTC
NA	many	TRBV12-3/TRBV12-4	TRBJ2-2	CASRRTGTTGELFF	TGTGCCAGCAGACGAACCGGGACTACCGGGGAGCTGTTTTTT
NA	many	TRBV27	TRBJ1-5	CASSFRGLVGYGNQPQHF	TGTGCCAGCAGTTTCCGGGGTTTGGTGGGCTACGGCAATCAGCCCCAGCATTTT
NA	NA	TRBV20-1	TRBJ2-6	CSARDGGANVLTF	TGCAGTGCTAGAGATGGGGGGGCCAACGTCCTGACTTTC
TRBD2	many	TRBV7-8	TRBJ2-3	CASSLVPGGPRDTQYF	TGTGCCAGCAGCTTAGTCCCGGGAGGGCCGCGAGATACGCAGTATTTT
NA	many	TRBV3-1	TRBJ1-1	CASSQEWGMNTEAFF	TGTGCCAGCAGCCAAGAATGGGGAATGAACACTGAAGCTTTCTTT
NA	many	TRBV15	TRBJ1-1	CATSSRDRNEAFF	TGTGCCACCAGCAGCAGAGACAGGAATGAAGCTTTCTTT
NA	many	TRBV30	TRBJ1-1	CAWSEGNTEAFF	TGTGCCTGGAGCGAGGGGAACACTGAAGCTTTCTTT
NA	many	TRBV20-1	TRBJ2-3	CSARDPQQGRTDTQYF	TGCAGTGCTAGAGATCCCCAGCAGGGTAGGACAGATACGCAGTATTTT
TRBD1	many	TRBV20-1	TRBJ1-2	CSARPLTGSVDYGYTF	TGCAGTGCTAGACCCCTGACAGGGTCGGTTGACTATGGCTACACCTTC
NA	many	TRBV7-3	TRBJ1-1	CASSLQGQNTEAFF	TGCGCCAGCAGCTTACAGGGCCAGAACACTGAAGCTTTCTTT
NA	many	TRBV5-1	TRBJ2-2	CASSFVGENTGELFF	TGCGCCAGCAGCTTTGTAGGGGAGAACACCGGGGAGCTGTTTTTT
TRBD1	NA	TRBV18	TRBJ1-2	CASSPGTGGFNYGYTF	TGTGCCAGCTCACCCGGGACAGGGGGATTTAACTATGGCTACACCTTC
TRBD2	NA	TRBV4-1	TRBJ2-1	CASSPRTSGLNEQFF	TGCGCCAGCAGCCCACGGACTAGCGGTCTCAATGAGCAGTTCTTC
TRBD2	NA	TRBV2	TRBJ2-3	CASSKMGGTDTQYF	TGTGCCAGCAGTAAAATGGGGGGGACAGATACGCAGTATTTT
NA	many	TRBV4-3	TRBJ2-6	CASSQDPGSTSPGANVLTF	TGCGCCAGCAGCCAAGATCCCGGGTCCACCTCCCCTGGGGCCAACGTCCTGACTTTC
NA	many	TRBV20-1	TRBJ2-1	CSARDRGSSTSYNEQFF	TGCAGTGCTAGAGATCGAGGTTCTAGCACCTCCTACAATGAGCAGTTCTTC
TRBD1	many	TRBV20-1	TRBJ2-2	CSARGTGTGRSGELFF	TGCAGTGCTAGGGGGACCGGGACAGGGCGTTCCGGGGAGCTGTTTTTT
NA	many	TRBV12-3/TRBV12-4	TRBJ1-3	CASRIDSGNTIYF	TGTGCCAGCAGGATAGACAGCGGAAACACCATATATTTT
NA	many	TRBV5-1	TRBJ2-1	CASSPRTHNEQFF	TGCGCCAGCAGCCCCCGGACCCACAATGAGCAGTTCTTC
TRBD2	few	TRBV6-5	TRBJ2-1	CASSYSGGRFYNEQFF	TGTGCCAGCAGTTACTCCGGCGGGAGGTTCTACAATGAGCAGTTCTTC
NA	many	TRBV5-1	TRBJ1-2	CASSPDRNYGYTF	TGCGCCAGCAGCCCCGACAGGAACTATGGCTACACCTTC
NA	many	TRBV5-6	TRBJ2-6	CASSLGSLRALLRANVLTF	TGTGCCAGCAGCTTGGGTTCCCTCAGGGCACTTTTAAGGGCCAACGTCCTGACTTTC
TRBD2	many	TRBV5-1	TRBJ2-1	CASSWRTSFDEQFF	TGCGCCAGCAGCTGGAGGACTAGCTTCGATGAGCAGTTCTTC
TRBD2	many	TRBV20-1	TRBJ2-1	CSVIGGATYNEQFF	TGCAGTGTAATCGGGGGGGCAACCTACAATGAGCAGTTCTTC
TRBD1	many	TRBV9	TRBJ2-7	CASSVDRGDEQYF	TGTGCCAGCAGCGTGGACAGGGGCGACGAGCAGTACTTC
TRBD1	many	TRBV10-3	TRBJ2-2	CAISDPSTGVIGELFF	TGTGCCATCAGTGATCCCTCCACAGGGGTAATCGGGGAGCTGTTTTTT
TRBD1	many	TRBV11-2	TRBJ2-2	CASSRPGQGVIGELFF	TGTGCCAGCAGTCGTCCGGGACAGGGTGTGATCGGGGAGCTGTTTTTT
NA	many	TRBV4-1	TRBJ1-1	CASSLGDARDTEAFF	TGCGCCAGCAGCCTAGGGGACGCCCGGGACACTGAAGCTTTCTTT
NA	many	TRBV20-1	TRBJ2-5	CSARDLLDGDQETQYF	TGCAGTGCTAGAGATCTATTGGACGGCGACCAAGAGACCCAGTACTTC
TRBD2	many	TRBV5-1	TRBJ2-1	CASSLGLAVYNEQFF	TGCGCCAGCAGCTTGGGGCTAGCGGTCTACAATGAGCAGTTCTTC
NA	many	TRBV6-5	TRBJ1-1	CASTTSGESEAFF	TGTGCCAGCACCACAAGTGGAGAGTCTGAAGCTTTCTTT
NA	NA	TRBV5-6	TRBJ1-5	CASSLQGTLAPQNF	TGTGCCAGCAGCTTGCAGGGGACGTTGGCGCCCCAGAATTTT
NA	many	TRBV20-1	TRBJ2-3	CSARLGGTDTQYF	TGCAGTGCTAGGCTAGGAGGAACAGATACGCAGTATTTT
TRBD1	many	TRBV28	TRBJ1-4	CASRPLGQINEKLFF	TGTGCCAGCAGACCCCTGGGACAGATTAATGAAAAACTGTTTTTT